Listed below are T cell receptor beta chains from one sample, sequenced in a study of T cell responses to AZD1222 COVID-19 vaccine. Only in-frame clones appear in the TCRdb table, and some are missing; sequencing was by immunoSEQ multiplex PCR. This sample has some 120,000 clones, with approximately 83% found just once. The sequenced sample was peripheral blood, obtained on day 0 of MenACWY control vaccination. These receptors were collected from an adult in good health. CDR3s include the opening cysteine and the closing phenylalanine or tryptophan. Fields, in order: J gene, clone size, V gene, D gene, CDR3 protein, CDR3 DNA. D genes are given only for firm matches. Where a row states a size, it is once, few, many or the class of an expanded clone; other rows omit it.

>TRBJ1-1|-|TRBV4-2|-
CASSQDPLRSGDTEAFF
TGTGCCAGCAGCCAAGATCCCCTTCGATCCGGGGACACTGAAGCTTTCTTT
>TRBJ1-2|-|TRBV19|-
CASSIDGGPVGYGYTF
TGTGCCAGTAGTATAGACGGGGGGCCAGTTGGCTATGGCTACACCTTC
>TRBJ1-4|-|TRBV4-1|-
CATRLGVTEKLFF
TGCGCCACCCGGTTGGGTGTTACTGAAAAACTGTTTTTT
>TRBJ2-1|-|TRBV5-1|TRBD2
CASSTSGVYNEQFF
TGCGCCAGCTCAACTAGCGGGGTATACAATGAGCAGTTCTTC
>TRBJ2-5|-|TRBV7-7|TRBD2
CASSLTGGRSETQYF
TGTGCCAGCAGCTTAACGGGGGGAAGGTCGGAGACCCAGTACTTC
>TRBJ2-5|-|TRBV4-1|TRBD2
CASSQQLAGDQETQYF
TGCGCCAGCAGCCAACAACTAGCGGGGGACCAAGAGACCCAGTACTTC
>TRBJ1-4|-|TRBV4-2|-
CASSQDLLTSNEKLFF
TGTGCCAGCAGCCAAGATCTCCTCACGTCTAATGAAAAACTGTTTTTT
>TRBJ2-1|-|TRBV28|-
CASSSPEIYNEQFF
TGTGCCAGCAGTTCACCAGAGATTTACAATGAGCAGTTCTTC
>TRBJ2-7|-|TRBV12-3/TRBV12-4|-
CASSFGSGRTASF
TGTGCCAGCAGTTTCGGATCTGGGAGGACTGCATCCTTC
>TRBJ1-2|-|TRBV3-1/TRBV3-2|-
CASGQNYGYTF
TGTGCCAGCGGACAGAACTATGGCTACACCTTC
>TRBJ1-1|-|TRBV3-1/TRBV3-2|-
CASSPGGDTEAFF
TGTGCCAGCAGCCCCGGCGGGGACACTGAAGCTTTCTTT
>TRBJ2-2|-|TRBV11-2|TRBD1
CASSPRNRDRDKAGELFF
TGTGCCAGCAGCCCGCGGAACCGGGACAGGGATAAGGCCGGGGAGCTGTTTTTT
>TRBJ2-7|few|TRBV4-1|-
CASSQAEVSYEQYF
TGCGCCAGCAGCCAAGCAGAAGTCTCCTACGAGCAGTACTTC
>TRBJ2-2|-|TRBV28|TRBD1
CASNRGGLNTGELFF
TGTGCCAGCAACAGGGGCGGTCTGAACACCGGGGAGCTGTTTTTT
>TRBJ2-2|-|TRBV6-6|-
CASSRPRGFGFSGELFF
TGTGCCAGCAGTCGCCCTAGGGGATTCGGGTTTTCCGGGGAGCTGTTTTTT
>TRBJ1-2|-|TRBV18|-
CASSPLREANYGYTF
TGTGCCAGCTCACCATTGAGGGAAGCTAACTATGGCTACACCTTC
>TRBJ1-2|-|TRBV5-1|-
CASSPGTGYGYTF
TGCGCCAGCAGCCCAGGGACGGGCTATGGCTACACCTTC
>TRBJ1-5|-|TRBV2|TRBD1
CASSQEGAGQPQHF
TGTGCCAGCAGCCAGGAGGGGGCCGGTCAGCCCCAGCATTTT
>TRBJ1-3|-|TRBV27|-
CASSMDWGNTIYF
TGTGCCAGCAGTATGGACTGGGGAAACACCATATATTTT
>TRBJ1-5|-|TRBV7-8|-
CASSQFRAYTGRVNSNQPQHF
TGTGCCAGCAGCCAGTTCCGTGCGTATACAGGTCGGGTAAATAGCAATCAGCCCCAGCATTTT
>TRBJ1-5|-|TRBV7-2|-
CASSRGPSANSNQPQHF
TGTGCCAGCAGCAGGGGCCCTTCGGCTAATAGCAATCAGCCCCAGCATTTT
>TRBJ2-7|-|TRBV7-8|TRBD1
CASSLTSDRGYEQYF
TGTGCCAGCAGTTTAACTTCGGACAGGGGCTACGAGCAGTACTTC
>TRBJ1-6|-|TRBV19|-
CASPPRSTGLSYNSPLHF
TGTGCCAGTCCACCCCGCTCTACAGGGCTCTCCTATAATTCACCCCTCCACTTT
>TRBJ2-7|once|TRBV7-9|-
CASSLERGWAYEQYF
TGTGCCAGCAGCTTAGAACGGGGGTGGGCTTACGAGCAGTACTTC
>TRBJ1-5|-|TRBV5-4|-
CASSSQGGNQPQHF
TGTGCCAGCAGCTCACAGGGAGGCAATCAGCCCCAGCATTTT
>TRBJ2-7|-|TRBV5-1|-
CASSFQGDHEQYF
TGCGCCAGCAGCTTTCAGGGTGACCACGAGCAGTACTTC
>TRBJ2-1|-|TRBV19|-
CASSIPGDSYNEQFF
TGTGCCAGTAGTATACCAGGAGATTCCTACAATGAGCAGTTCTTC
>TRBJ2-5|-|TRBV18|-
CASLRGWEETQYF
TGTGCCAGCCTCAGGGGCTGGGAAGAGACCCAGTACTTC
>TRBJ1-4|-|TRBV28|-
CASNNRQAGREKLFF
TGTGCCAGCAACAACCGACAGGCCGGGAGGGAAAAACTGTTTTTT
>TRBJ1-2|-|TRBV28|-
CASSLNRRNYGYTF
TGTGCCAGCAGTTTGAACCGGCGTAACTATGGCTACACCTTC
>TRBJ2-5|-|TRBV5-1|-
CASSFPDTQETQYF
TGCGCCAGCAGCTTCCCCGACACCCAAGAGACCCAGTACTTC
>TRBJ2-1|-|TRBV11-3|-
CASSLHSGGTGDEQFF
TGTGCCAGCAGCTTACATAGCGGGGGGACAGGGGATGAGCAGTTCTTC
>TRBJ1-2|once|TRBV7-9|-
CASSSSRRGRSGGYTF
TGTGCCAGCAGCTCATCAAGGAGGGGGAGATCGGGCGGCTACACCTTC
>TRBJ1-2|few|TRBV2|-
CASSEVGGYYGYTF
TGTGCCAGCAGTGAAGTTGGAGGGTACTATGGCTACACCTTC
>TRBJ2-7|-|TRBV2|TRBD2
CASSLSGGALYEQYF
TGTGCCAGCAGTCTAAGCGGGGGGGCCCTTTACGAGCAGTACTTC
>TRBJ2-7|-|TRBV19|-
CASRPLPDTGALSYEQYF
TGTGCCAGTAGACCGTTACCAGATACAGGTGCCCTATCCTACGAGCAGTACTTC
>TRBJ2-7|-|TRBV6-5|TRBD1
CASSPGQGSSYEQYF
TGTGCCAGCAGCCCGGGACAGGGGAGCTCCTACGAGCAGTACTTC
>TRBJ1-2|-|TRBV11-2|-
CASRSQRASNYGYTF
TGTGCCAGCAGGTCCCAAAGGGCCTCTAACTATGGCTACACCTTC
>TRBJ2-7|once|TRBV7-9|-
CASSPGTDIYEQYF
TGTGCCAGCAGCCCCGGGACTGATATCTACGAGCAGTACTTC
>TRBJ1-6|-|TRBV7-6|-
CASSLDSGGNSPLHF
TGTGCCAGCAGCTTAGACAGTGGGGGTAATTCACCCCTCCACTTT
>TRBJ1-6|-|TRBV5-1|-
CASSLGAQSGSPLHF
TGCGCCAGCAGCTTGGGGGCCCAGTCGGGTTCACCCCTCCACTTT